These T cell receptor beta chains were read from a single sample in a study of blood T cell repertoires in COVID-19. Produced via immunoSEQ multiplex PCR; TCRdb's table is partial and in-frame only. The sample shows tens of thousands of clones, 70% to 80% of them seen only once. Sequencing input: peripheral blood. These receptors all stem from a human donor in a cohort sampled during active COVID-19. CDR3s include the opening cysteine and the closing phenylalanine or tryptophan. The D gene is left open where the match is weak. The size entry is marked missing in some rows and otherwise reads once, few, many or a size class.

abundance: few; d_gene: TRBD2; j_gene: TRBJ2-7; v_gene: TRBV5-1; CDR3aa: CASSVAGPSYEQYF; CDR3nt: TGCGCCAGCAGCGTAGCGGGCCCGTCCTACGAGCAGTACTTC
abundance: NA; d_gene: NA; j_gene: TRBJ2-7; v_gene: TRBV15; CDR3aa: CATSRDQVTGEQYF; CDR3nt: TGTGCCACCAGCAGAGATCAGGTCACCGGCGAGCAGTACTTC
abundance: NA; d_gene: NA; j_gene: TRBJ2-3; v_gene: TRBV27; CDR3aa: CASSALGDTQYF; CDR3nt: TGTGCCAGCAGCGCACTAGGAGATACGCAGTATTTT
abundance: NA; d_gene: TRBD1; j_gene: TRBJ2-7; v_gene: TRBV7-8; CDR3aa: CASSRSTGVGEQYF; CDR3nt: TGTGCCAGCAGCCGTTCGACAGGGGTGGGCGAGCAGTACTTC
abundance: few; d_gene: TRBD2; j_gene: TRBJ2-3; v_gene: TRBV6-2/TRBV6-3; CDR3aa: CASSYPGGSGRRTDTQYF; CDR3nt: TGTGCCAGCAGTTACCCCGGAGGCAGCGGGAGAAGAACAGATACGCAGTATTTT
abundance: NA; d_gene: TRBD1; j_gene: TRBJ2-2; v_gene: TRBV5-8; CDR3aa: CASSFGTGGSTGELFF; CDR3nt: TGTGCCAGCAGCTTCGGGACAGGGGGCTCAACCGGGGAGCTGTTTTTT
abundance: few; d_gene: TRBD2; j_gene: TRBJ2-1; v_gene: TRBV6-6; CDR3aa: CASSYEREGEQFF; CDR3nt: TGTGCCAGCAGTTACGAGCGGGAAGGTGAGCAGTTCTTC
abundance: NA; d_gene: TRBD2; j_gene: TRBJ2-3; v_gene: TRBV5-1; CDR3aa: CASSFTSSGTATDTQYF; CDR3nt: TGCGCCAGCAGCTTTACCAGTAGCGGGACCGCCACAGATACGCAGTATTTT
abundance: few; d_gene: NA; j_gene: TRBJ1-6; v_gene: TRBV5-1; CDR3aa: CASSTGQNSPLHF; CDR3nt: TGCGCCAGCAGCACAGGACAGAATTCACCCCTCCACTTT
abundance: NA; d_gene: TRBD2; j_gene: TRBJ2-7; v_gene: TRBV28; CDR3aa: CASSAPGGAGYEQYF; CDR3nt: TGTGCCAGCAGTGCCCCGGGGGGGGCGGGATACGAGCAGTACTTC
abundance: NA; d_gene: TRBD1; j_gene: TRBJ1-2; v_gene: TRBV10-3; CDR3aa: CAIRGQGSDYGYTF; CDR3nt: TGTGCCATCAGAGGACAGGGGTCGGACTATGGCTACACCTTC
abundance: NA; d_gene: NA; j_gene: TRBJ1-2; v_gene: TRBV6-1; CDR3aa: CASSEGEGRDYGYTF; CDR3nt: TGTGCCAGCAGTGAAGGGGAGGGTAGAGACTATGGCTACACCTTC
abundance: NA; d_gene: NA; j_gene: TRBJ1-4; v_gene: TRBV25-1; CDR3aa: CASGQHNEKLFF; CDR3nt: TGTGCCAGCGGACAGCATAATGAAAAACTGTTTTTT
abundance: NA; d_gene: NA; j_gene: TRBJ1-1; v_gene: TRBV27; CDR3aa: CASSVAEMNTEAFF; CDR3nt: TGTGCCAGCAGTGTCGCCGAGATGAACACTGAAGCTTTCTTT
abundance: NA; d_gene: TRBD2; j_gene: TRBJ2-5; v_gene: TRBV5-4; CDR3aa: CASSLSSGAQETQYF; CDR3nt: TGTGCCAGCAGCTTGTCTAGCGGGGCCCAAGAGACCCAGTACTTC
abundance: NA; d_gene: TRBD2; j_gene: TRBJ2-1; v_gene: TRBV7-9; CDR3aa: CASSLQPGLGGVEQFF; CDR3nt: TGTGCCAGCAGCCTCCAACCGGGACTAGGGGGAGTTGAGCAGTTCTTC
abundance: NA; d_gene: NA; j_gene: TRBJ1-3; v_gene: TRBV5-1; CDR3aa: CASSLAGTRRGNTIYF; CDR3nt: TGCGCCAGCAGCTTGGCCGGGACACGGCGGGGAAACACCATATATTTT
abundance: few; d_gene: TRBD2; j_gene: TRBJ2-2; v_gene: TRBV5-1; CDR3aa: CASSIQGTSGRAELFF; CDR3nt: TGCGCCAGCAGCATACAGGGTACTAGCGGGAGGGCGGAGCTGTTTTTT
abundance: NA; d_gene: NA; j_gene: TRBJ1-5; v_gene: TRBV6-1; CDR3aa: CASSEALPAYNQPQHF; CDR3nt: TGTGCCAGCAGTGAAGCGCTTCCCGCCTACAATCAGCCCCAGCATTTT
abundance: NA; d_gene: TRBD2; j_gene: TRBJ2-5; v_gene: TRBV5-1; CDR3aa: CASSSPGTIKETQYF; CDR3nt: TGCGCCAGCAGCTCGCCCGGGACTATAAAAGAGACCCAGTACTTC
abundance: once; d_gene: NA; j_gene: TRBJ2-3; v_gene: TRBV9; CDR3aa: CASSLNLAPDTQYF; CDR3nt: TGTGCCAGCAGTCTGAACCTAGCCCCAGATACGCAGTATTTT
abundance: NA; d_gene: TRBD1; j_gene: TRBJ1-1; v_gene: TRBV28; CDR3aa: CNRGGNTEAFF; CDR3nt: TGTAACAGGGGGGGGAACACTGAAGCTTTCTTT
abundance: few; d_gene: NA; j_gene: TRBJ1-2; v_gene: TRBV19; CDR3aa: CASSRDTPRGYTF; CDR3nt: TGTGCCAGTAGCCGGGACACCCCTAGGGGCTACACCTTC
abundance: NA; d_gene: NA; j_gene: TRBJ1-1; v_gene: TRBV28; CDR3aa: CASSLWRGQGGTEAFF; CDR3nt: TGTGCCAGCAGTTTATGGAGGGGCCAGGGAGGGACTGAAGCTTTCTTT
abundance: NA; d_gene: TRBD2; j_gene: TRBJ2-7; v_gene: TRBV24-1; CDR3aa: CATSDKRGKHYEQYF; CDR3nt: TGTGCCACCAGTGATAAGCGGGGGAAACACTACGAGCAGTACTTC
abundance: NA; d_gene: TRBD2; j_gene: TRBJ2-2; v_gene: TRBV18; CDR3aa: CASSPDSGMGTGELFF; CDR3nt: TGTGCCAGCTCACCAGACAGCGGGATGGGTACCGGGGAGCTGTTTTTT
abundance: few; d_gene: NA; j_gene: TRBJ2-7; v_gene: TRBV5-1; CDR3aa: CATSENSAYEQYF; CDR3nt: TGCGCCACCAGCGAGAACTCTGCCTACGAGCAGTACTTC
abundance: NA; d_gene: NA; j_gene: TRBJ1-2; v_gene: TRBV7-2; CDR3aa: CASSFTAGNNYGYTF; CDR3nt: TGTGCCAGCAGCTTTACAGCGGGAAATAACTATGGCTACACCTTC
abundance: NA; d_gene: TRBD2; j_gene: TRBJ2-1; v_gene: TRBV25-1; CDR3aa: CASSPHEGTSGNNEQFF; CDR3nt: TGTGCCAGCAGTCCCCATGAGGGGACTAGCGGGAACAATGAGCAGTTCTTC
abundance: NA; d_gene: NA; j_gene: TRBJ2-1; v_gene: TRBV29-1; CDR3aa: CSVGAEGGNEQFF; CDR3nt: TGCAGCGTTGGTGCCGAAGGGGGCAATGAGCAGTTCTTC
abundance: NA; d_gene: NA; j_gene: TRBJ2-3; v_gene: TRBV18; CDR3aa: CASAETADTQYF; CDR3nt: TGTGCCAGCGCTGAAACTGCAGATACGCAGTATTTT
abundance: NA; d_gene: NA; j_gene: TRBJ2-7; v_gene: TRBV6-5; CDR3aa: CASSSGAYEQYF; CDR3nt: TGTGCCAGCAGTTCCGGGGCCTACGAGCAGTACTTC
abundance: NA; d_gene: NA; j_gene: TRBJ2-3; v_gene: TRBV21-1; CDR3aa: CASSNLTPGLPLTDTQYF; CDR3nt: TGTGCCAGCAGCAACCTAACCCCGGGACTACCTTTGACAGATACGCAGTATTTT
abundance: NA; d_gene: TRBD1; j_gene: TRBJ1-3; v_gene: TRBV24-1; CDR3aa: CATSEPGQNSGNTIYF; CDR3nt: TGTGCCACCAGTGAACCGGGACAGAACTCTGGAAACACCATATATTTT
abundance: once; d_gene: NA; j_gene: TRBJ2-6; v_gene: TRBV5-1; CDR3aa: CASSQAGSGANVLTF; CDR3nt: TGCGCCAGCAGCCAAGCTGGCTCTGGGGCCAACGTCCTGACTTTC
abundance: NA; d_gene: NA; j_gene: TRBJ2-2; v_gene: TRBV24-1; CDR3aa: CATSDLRQNTGELFF; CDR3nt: TGTGCCACCAGTGATTTGCGACAGAACACCGGGGAGCTGTTTTTT
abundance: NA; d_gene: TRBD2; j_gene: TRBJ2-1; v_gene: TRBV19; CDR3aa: CASSIDLLAGVYNEQFF; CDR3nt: TGTGCCAGTAGTATTGACCTCCTAGCGGGAGTTTACAATGAGCAGTTCTTC
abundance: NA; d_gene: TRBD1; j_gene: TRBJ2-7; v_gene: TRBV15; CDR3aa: CATSRRQGFVSYEQYF; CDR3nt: TGTGCCACCAGCAGACGACAGGGGTTCGTCTCCTACGAGCAGTACTTC
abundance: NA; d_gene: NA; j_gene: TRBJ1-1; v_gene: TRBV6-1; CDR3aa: CASSEGRGTEAFF; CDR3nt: TGTGCCAGCAGTGAGGGTCGGGGGACTGAAGCTTTCTTT
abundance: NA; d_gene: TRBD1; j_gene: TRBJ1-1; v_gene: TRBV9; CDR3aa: CASSVAGQGVVGTEAFF; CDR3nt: TGTGCCAGCAGCGTAGCGGGACAGGGGGTGGTAGGCACTGAAGCTTTCTTT
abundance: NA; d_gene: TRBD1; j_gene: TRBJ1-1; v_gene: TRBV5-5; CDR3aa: CASSRDSNTEAFF; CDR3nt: TGTGCCAGCAGCCGGGACAGTAACACTGAAGCTTTCTTT
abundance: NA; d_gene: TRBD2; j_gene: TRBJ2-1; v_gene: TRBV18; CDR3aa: CASSPSVPAGINNEQFF; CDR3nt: TGTGCCAGCTCACCCTCGGTGCCAGCGGGGATAAACAATGAGCAGTTCTTC
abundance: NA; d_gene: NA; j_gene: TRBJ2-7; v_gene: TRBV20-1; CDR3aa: CSASSPNLGHYEQYF; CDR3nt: TGCAGTGCTAGTTCCCCGAACCTCGGACACTACGAGCAGTACTTC
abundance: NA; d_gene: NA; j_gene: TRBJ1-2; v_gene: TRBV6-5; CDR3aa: CASSDRTNYGYTF; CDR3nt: TGTGCCAGCTCAGACAGAACTAACTATGGCTACACCTTC
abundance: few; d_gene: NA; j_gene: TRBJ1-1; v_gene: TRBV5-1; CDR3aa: CASSPNVGGEGTEAFF; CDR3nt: TGCGCCAGCAGCCCCAACGTCGGGGGAGAGGGCACTGAAGCTTTCTTT
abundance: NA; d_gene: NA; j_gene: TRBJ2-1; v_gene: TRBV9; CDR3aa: CASSVAGVYNEQFF; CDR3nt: TGTGCCAGCAGCGTAGCCGGGGTATACAATGAGCAGTTCTTC
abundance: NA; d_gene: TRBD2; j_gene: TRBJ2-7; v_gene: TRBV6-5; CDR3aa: CASRGGYYPEQYF; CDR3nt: TGTGCCAGCCGCGGGGGATATTACCCCGAGCAGTACTTC
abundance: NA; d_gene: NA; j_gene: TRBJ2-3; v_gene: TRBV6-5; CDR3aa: CAIRTSGTDTQYF; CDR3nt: TGTGCCATAAGGACTTCCGGCACAGATACGCAGTATTTT
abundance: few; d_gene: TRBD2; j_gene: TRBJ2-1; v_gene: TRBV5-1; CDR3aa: CASSLEVLAGGHRDEQFF; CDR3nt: TGCGCCAGCAGCTTGGAGGTATTAGCGGGAGGGCATCGCGATGAGCAGTTCTTC
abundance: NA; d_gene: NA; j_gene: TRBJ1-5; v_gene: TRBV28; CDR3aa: CASSPGNQPQHF; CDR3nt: TGTGCCAGCAGCCCAGGGAACCAGCCCCAGCATTTT
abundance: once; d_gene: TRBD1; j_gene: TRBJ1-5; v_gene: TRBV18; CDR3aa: CASSPGQGGYQPQHF; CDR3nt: TGTGCCAGCTCACCGGGACAGGGCGGATATCAGCCCCAGCATTTT
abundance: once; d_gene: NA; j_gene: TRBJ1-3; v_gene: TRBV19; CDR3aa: CASSPLEGVPAGNTIYF; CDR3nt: TGTGCCAGTAGCCCACTCGAGGGGGTTCCAGCTGGAAACACCATATATTTT
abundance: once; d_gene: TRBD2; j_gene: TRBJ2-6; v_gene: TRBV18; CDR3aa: CASSPRLAGVGANVLTF; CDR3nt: TGTGCCAGCTCACCACGACTAGCGGGAGTGGGGGCCAACGTCCTGACTTTC
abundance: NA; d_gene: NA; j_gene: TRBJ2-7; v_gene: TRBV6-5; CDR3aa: CASSYLEETYEQYF; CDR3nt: TGTGCCAGCAGTTACCTTGAGGAAACCTACGAGCAGTACTTC